This TCR beta chain emerged from a study of PD-1 blockade in classical Hodgkin lymphoma (dated by TCRdb to 2020 to 2022). Regarding the study in general: Nivolumab dosing was 3 mg/kg intravenously every 2 weeks, continuing until either disease progression or unacceptable toxicity. The study used TCR beta sequencing and CyTOF to define a peripheral blood immune signature of response to PD-1 blockade in classical Hodgkin lymphoma. Study-level results and caveats: The study was restricted to a single clinical trial cohort, and the causes of repertoire differences, possibly disease activity or prior therapy, were left undefined. Baseline TCR diversity was reported to be lower in newly diagnosed patients than in healthy donors and to be lower still in relapsed/refractory patients. Trial patients with a complete response had baseline diversity similar to that of newly diagnosed patients, while partial responders and progressors had significantly lower diversity. Diversity was lower in patients who began nivolumab less than 1 year after ASCT, so these patients were left out of later analyses to avoid confounding by immune reconstitution. By C4D1, a significant rise was seen in CD4+ TCR diversity but not in CD8+ TCR diversity (p=0.0027 vs p=0.16), and the rise was most apparent among complete responders (p=0.02).

The CDR3 covers 13 residues, taking in both the cysteine and the phenylalanine. Just the 39-base CDR3 DNA is kept, in frame starting at base 1. From a lookup of the germline V gene, CDR1 and CDR2 are SNHLY and FYNNEI. V is cut by 5 bases and J by 0 bases, and the space between the germline ends is 7 bases. The sample's time point label, in plain terms: cycle 4 day 1 (C4D1), after less than 7 weeks of nivolumab. Every trial patient had relapsed after autologous stem cell transplantation, and cohorts A, B and C differed in prior brentuximab vedotin exposure. The trial cohort included 50 or so patients with relapsed/refractory classical Hodgkin lymphoma, and each patient had a best overall response of complete response, partial response or progressive disease. Single-agent nivolumab was administered to trial patients in the multi-cohort phase II CheckMate 205 trial. An independent review committee assessed best overall response by applying the 2007 International Working Group response criteria. Trial PBMCs were collected just before the start of nivolumab (C1D1) and during therapy at cycle 2 day 1 and cycle 4 day 1. Peripheral blood was collected in 8 mL Vacutainer Cell Preparation Tubes, from which PBMCs were isolated by centrifugation and then cryopreserved.

The Qiagen DNeasy kit was used to extract genomic DNA from unsorted PBMCs and from the negatively selected CD4+ and CD8+ fractions. TCR beta CDR3 regions were subjected to amplification by immunoSEQ multiplex PCR with primers that anneal to V and J segments. Amplification bias was minimized using a synthetic immune receptor repertoire, and residual bias was removed computationally after sequencing. In the authors' own workflow: Repertoire diversity was quantified as the Shannon entropy index using custom Python scripts. Unsorted, CD4+ and CD8+ repertoires were analyzed separately, except in combined analyses where CD4+ and CD8+ sequences were merged in silico. A clone counted as expanded when the clone's frequency after treatment rose at least 2-fold relative to C1D1, and clones undetected at baseline were given a pseudocount of 0.5. Clones with 0 or 1 copy at C1D1 were defined as singleton clones, while clones with 2 or more copies were defined as non-singleton clones. Clones expanded in unsorted samples were labelled as CD4+, CD8+ or unknown by matching protein sequences in sorted samples from the same patient. Wilcoxon tests were applied to paired samples to test diversity changes from C1D1 to C4D1. Entries here come from immuneACCESS through TCRdb and include only in-frame sequences with V and J called. Some clones fail to appear in such tables; in the studies checked, an unresolved V gene covers under half of the shortfall, and the cause of the remainder is unknown. Clonal size and the V and J genes are those of that table, whereas D and trimming came from the DNA. The sample records 100,000 or so clones, approximately 94% of which are singletons. Around 2% of the sample rests with the top ten.

With regard to this clone: This clone's antigen is unknown. Per-base quality was not reported, and no clone a single base away is much larger than it.

This clonotype was sampled from a human donor with classical Hodgkin lymphoma. The sample consisted of peripheral blood mononuclear cells (PBMCs), taken before the fourth cycle of nivolumab. The V and J genes are TRBV2 and TRBJ1-2, with the D gene uncertain. The CDR3 reads CASSPTPNYGYTF. The bases are TGTGCCAGCAGTCCGACTCCTAACTATGGCTACACCTTC.